The source of this T cell receptor (beta chain) is a study of PD-1 blockade in classical Hodgkin lymphoma. The count of this clone is one. All trial patients relapsed after autologous stem cell transplantation. The table came from immunoSEQ multiplex PCR; TCRdb's copy has only in-frame clones and leaves some out. The sample contains more than 50,000 clones, more than 75% of which appear only once. The CDR3 extends over 15 amino acids. The V gene's germline CDR1 is SGHDT and CDR2 YYEEEE. The V segment lost 5 bases and the J segment 5 bases; nucleotides outside the gene matches: 9. The receptor's source is a human donor with classical Hodgkin lymphoma. The V call is TRBV5-6, the J call TRBJ2-5; TRBD2 agrees at 10 bases. The sequenced sample was peripheral blood mononuclear cells (PBMCs), obtained at baseline. The CDR3 DNA sequence: TGTGCCAGCAGTAGGAGACTAGCGGGCCGGGAGACCCAGTACTTC. Amino acid sequence: CASSRRLAGRETQYF. Full variable domain (remainder filled in from reference TRBV5-6 and TRBJ2-5): DAGVTQSPTHLIKTRGQQVTLRCSPKSGHDTVSWYQQALGQGPQFIFQYYEEEERQRGNFPDRFSGHQFPNYSSELNVNALLLGDSALYLCASSRRLAGRETQYFGPGTRLLVL.